This T cell receptor (beta chain) stems from a study of blood T cell repertoires in COVID-19. Generated by immunoSEQ multiplex PCR, the TCRdb table keeps only in-frame clones and is missing some. This table holds roughly 150,000 clones, roughly nine tenths found once. This CDR3 comprises 16 residues. V lost 0 bases to trimming and J lost 8 bases, with 17 bases between them. Looked up from germline, CDR1 is SGHTS and CDR2 is YDEGEE. The chain uses TRBV5-8 and TRBJ1-4; D is perhaps TRBD1 (6 bases). This sequence originates from a woman between 40 and 55 years old who had been exposed to COVID-19. Sequencing was carried out using PBMCs or T cells enriched from blood (not recorded which). DNA of the CDR3: TGTGCCAGCAGCTTGGAGGTGGGGACATCACACGAAAAACTGTTTTTT. This sequence encodes CASSLEVGTSHEKLFF.